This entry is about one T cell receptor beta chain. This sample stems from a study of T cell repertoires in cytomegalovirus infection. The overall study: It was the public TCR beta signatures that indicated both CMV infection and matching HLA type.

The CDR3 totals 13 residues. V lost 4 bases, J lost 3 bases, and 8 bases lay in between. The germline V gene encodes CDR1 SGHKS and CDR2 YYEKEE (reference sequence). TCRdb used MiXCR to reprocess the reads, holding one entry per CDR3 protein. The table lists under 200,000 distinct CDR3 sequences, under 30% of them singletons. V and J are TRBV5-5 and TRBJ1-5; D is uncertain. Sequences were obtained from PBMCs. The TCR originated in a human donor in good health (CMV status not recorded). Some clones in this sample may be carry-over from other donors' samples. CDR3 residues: CASSTDINQPQHF. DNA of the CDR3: TGTGCCAGCAGCACTGACATCAATCAGCCCCAGCATTTT.